This T cell receptor (beta chain) was captured by sequencing in a study of T cell responses to AZD1222 COVID-19 vaccine. Overall study findings and caveats: Mostly white British, mostly female donors; authors suggested clonal diversity may be underestimated. Increases in Spike-specific TCR breadth and depth were seen after two AZD1222 doses. Only a handful of AZD1222 recipients were seropositive at baseline.

With respect to this clone: The antigen remains unidentified.

Pooled in the analysis were second doses at about 4 or about 12 weeks. Produced via immunoSEQ multiplex PCR; TCRdb's table is partial and in-frame only. The sample has more than 85,000 clones, roughly 84% seen once; the top ten hold 11% to 15%. The germline CDR1 and CDR2 sequences are KGHDR and SFDVKD. The CDR3 extends over 13 amino acids. Deletions cut 7 bases from V and 6 bases from J, with 12 bases between. Sequenced here: peripheral blood, sampled 28 days after the second AZD1222 dose. This chain connects TRBV24-1 to TRBJ1-5; TRBD1 is a possible D gene (6 bases). The receptor's source is an adult who received the AZD1222 COVID-19 vaccine. CDR3 DNA: TGTGCCACCAGGGCAGGGGTGAGTCAGCCCCAGCATTTT. Its protein product is CATRAGVSQPQHF.